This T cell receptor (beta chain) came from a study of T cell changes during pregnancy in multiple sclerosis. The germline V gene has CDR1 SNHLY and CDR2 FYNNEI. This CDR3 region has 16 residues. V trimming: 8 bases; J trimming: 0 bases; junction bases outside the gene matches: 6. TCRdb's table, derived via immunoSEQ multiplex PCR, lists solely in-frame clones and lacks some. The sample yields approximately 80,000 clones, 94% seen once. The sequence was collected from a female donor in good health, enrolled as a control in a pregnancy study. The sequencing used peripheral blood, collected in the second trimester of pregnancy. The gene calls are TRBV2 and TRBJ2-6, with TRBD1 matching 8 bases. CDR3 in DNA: TGTGCCAGCGTGGGACAGGCTAACTCTGGGGCCAACGTCCTGACTTTC. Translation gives CASVGQANSGANVLTF. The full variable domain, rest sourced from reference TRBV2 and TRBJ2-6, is EPEVTQTPSHQVTQMGQEVILRCVPISNHLYFYWYRQILGQKVEFLVSFYNNEISEKSEIFDDQFSVERPDGSNFTLKIRSTKLEDSAMYFCASVGQANSGANVLTFGAGSRLTVL.